This T cell receptor (beta chain) was retrieved from a study of blood T cell repertoires in COVID-19. The CDR3 contains 15 residues. With 4 bases clipped from V and 4 bases from J, the junction kept 9 bases outside the gene matches. The V gene's germline CDR1 is SGHVS and CDR2 FNYEAQ. In the source study's methods: Reference gene primer amplification in the assay estimated nucleated cell counts. Sequencing used immunoSEQ multiplex PCR; TCRdb keeps in-frame clones, though not all of them. V, J and clone size were drawn from that table, and D and trimming were deduced from the DNA. This sample has roughly 160,000 clones, with about four fifths found just once.

Sequencing was carried out using PBMCs or T cells enriched from blood (not recorded which). This receptor was taken from a woman aged 60 to 75 who had recovered from COVID-19. This chain links TRBV7-6 with TRBJ1-2, with TRBD1 matching 7 bases. Here the CDR3 reads CASSSETGPLYGYTF. The CDR3 DNA sequence: TGTGCCAGCAGCTCAGAGACAGGGCCACTCTATGGCTACACCTTC.